This TCR beta chain was identified during a study of T cells in Graves' hyperthyroidism and ophthalmopathy (dated by TCRdb to between 2018 and 2020). The study in broad terms: To identify distinguishing TCR V-J signatures, a discovery cohort of 100 patients was used, comprising 40 to 45 with Graves' ophthalmopathy and 55 to 65 with stable Graves' hyperthyroidism. Prospective prediction of ophthalmopathy was tested in an independent validation cohort of approximately 19 hyperthyroidism patients and 15 to 17 patients who later progressed to ophthalmopathy. In addition, the study compared T-cell repertoires in thyroid tissue and in blood from over 5 Graves' hyperthyroidism patients. The approximately 97 discovery patients were randomly divided into training and test sets at a 7:3 ratio. The paper reports TCR Vbeta CDR3 sequencing of about 140 peripheral blood samples: under 45 ophthalmopathy, under 80 hyperthyroidism and 17 progressor patients. Following sampling, methimazole starting at 30 mg daily was given to hyperthyroidism patients, and high-dose intravenous methylprednisolone was given to ophthalmopathy patients. Broader findings and caveats from the paper: During validation, the model predicted progression to ophthalmopathy a median of around 7 months ahead of onset, with 70.59% sensitivity and around 73% specificity. Ophthalmopathy was separated from stable hyperthyroidism by a 13 V-J signature model, with approximately 89% sensitivity and approximately 81% specificity obtained in cross-validation and 80%/75% obtained in testing. No statistical method was used to set the sample size in advance, and investigators knew the group allocation. Blood samples also contained most of the expanded thyroid clonotypes (frequency above 0.001), which suggests that blood repertoires may reflect thyroid immune responses.

Amplification of TCR beta CDR3 regions was carried out from RNA transcripts. For the first round of RT-PCR on the TCR CDR3, the HTBI primer set was used together with the Qiagen OneStep RT-PCR kit. A second multiplex PCR round built the libraries, followed by size selection and purification. Paired-end sequencing of the libraries was performed with 100 bp reads on an Illumina HiSeq2000. The paper's processing steps were these. Raw data were processed with SOAPnuke, discarding reads with adapters, uncalled bases, mean Phred below 15, or no exact constant-primer or identifier match. COPE v1.2.5 was used to merge high-quality paired reads, and clonotypes were defined as unique nucleotide sequences. MiTCR v1.1 was used to align the clonotypes against IMGT TRBV, TRBD and TRBJ reference segments. Only V-J combinations with frequency above 0.0001, covering approximately 99% of repertoires, were analysed. The TCS score was defined as the ratio of F50 (clonal expansion) to E x V (chaos), calculated using BLOSUM62-based TCRdist between CDR3 peptides within each V-J. Welch's t-statistics and random forest reduced 500 to 550 V-J features to about 12, which were used in a naive Bayes classifier (R e1071). TCRdb reran the public reads through fastp at Q25 and MiXCR, keeping productive beta chains. When rows share a CDR3 protein, they turn into one entry using the most common DNA and genes. Here the V and J calls rest on TCRdb's processing, not on the authors' analysis. For this sample the table gives a few hundred thousand distinct CDR3 sequences, of which under 60% were detected only once. The top ten clones comprise 8.2% of the sample.

A patient counted as having stable Graves' hyperthyroidism if no progression to ophthalmopathy occurred over 18 months of follow-up. Hyperthyroidism patients were aged 18 to 65 years and newly diagnosed, with disease duration of less than 2 months. The study excluded patients with uncontrolled infections, other autoimmune diseases, pregnancy or lactation. Diagnoses relied on clinical symptoms, serum thyroxine and TRAb, thyroid ultrasound and orbital computed tomography. Trizol reagent was used to extract total RNA, and RNA quality was then checked on an Agilent 2100 Bioanalyzer. CDR1 and CDR2 were assigned from the germline V gene as SGDLS and YYNGEE. Clipping removes 4 bases from V and 6 bases from J, with 4 as the unmatched junction base count. The CDR3, cysteine through phenylalanine, is 13 amino acids long. The read is trimmed to its CDR3 DNA, 39 bases read in frame from base 1. About this clonotype: It has no known antigen specificity. Nothing much larger sits one base from this clone, and base qualities are not available.

The sample taken for sequencing was peripheral blood or thyroid tissue (not recorded which). Here the chain combines TRBV9 and TRBJ2-7; a stretch of 10 junction bases matches TRBD1. This TCR came from a woman between 18 and 29 years old with Graves' hyperthyroidism. Donor details come from another sample of the same person, matched by shared clones. CDR3 loop: CASSRRDRGEQYF. The DNA sequence follows: TGTGCCAGCAGCCGCCGGGACAGGGGCGAGCAGTACTTC.